The present T cell receptor (beta chain) was sequenced within a study of OX40 agonist ivuxolimab in advanced cancers. About the study: The dose of intravenous ivuxolimab that patients received every 2 weeks ranged from 0.01 to 10 mg/kg. Patients were about 83% male with ages roughly 23 to 79, mean 60. Three patients got partial responses; one had hepatocellular carcinoma and two had cutaneous melanoma. Patients with hepatocellular carcinoma, melanoma, renal cell or head and neck cancer made up the dose-escalation patients.

Clones were read by immunoSEQ multiplex PCR, and TCRdb kept only the in-frame ones, dropping some. The sample contains approximately 47,000 clones, approximately 87% of which appear only once. Germline assignment: CDR1 MNHEY and CDR2 SVGAGI. The CDR3 is 14 residues long. With 8 bases clipped from V and 4 bases from J, the junction kept 8 bases outside the gene matches. This rearrangement joins TRBV6-5 to TRBJ2-5; 9 bases map to TRBD1. The TCR sequence derives from an adult with an advanced solid tumor such as melanoma, head and neck, liver or kidney cancer. The material was CD4+ or CD8+ T cells sorted from blood, obtained in a trial of the OX40 agonist ivuxolimab. The CDR3 protein is CASWGWDRAETQYF. The DNA for the CDR3 is TGTGCCAGCTGGGGGTGGGACAGGGCAGAGACCCAGTACTTC.